These T cell receptor beta chains were read from a single sample in a study of beta chain features in type 1 diabetes. Clones were sequenced by immunoSEQ multiplex PCR, and TCRdb holds only the in-frame ones, with some missing. The sample holds approximately 300,000 clones, 9.5% to 12% seen once. The sequenced sample consisted of naive CD4+ T cells from blood. All receptors come from a woman in her 30s in good health. CDR3s include the opening cysteine and the closing phenylalanine or tryptophan. The order of the fields is clone size, D gene, J gene, V gene, CDR3 protein, CDR3 DNA. The D gene is left open where the match is weak. Clone sizes are given selectively: once, few, many, or a class where the clone is expanded.

>few|NA|TRBJ2-7|TRBV28
CASSLRAAGSYEQYF
TGTGCCAGCAGTTTGCGGGCCGCCGGCTCCTACGAGCAGTACTTC
>NA|TRBD1|TRBJ1-1|TRBV27
CASTGTGGLAFF
TGTGCCAGTACCGGGACAGGGGGCTTAGCTTTCTTT
>few|TRBD2|TRBJ2-7|TRBV11-1
CASSLGLAGAYEQYF
TGTGCCAGCAGCCTCGGACTAGCGGGGGCCTACGAGCAGTACTTC
>NA|NA|TRBJ1-5|TRBV7-2
CASSFGSSNNQPQHF
TGTGCCAGCAGCTTCGGGTCTAGCAACAATCAGCCCCAGCATTTT
>NA|NA|TRBJ2-1|TRBV18
CASSPPVAYNLEQFF
TGTGCCAGCTCACCACCGGTAGCCTACAATTTAGAGCAGTTCTTC
>few|TRBD2|TRBJ2-7|TRBV27
CASSFSLAGGLQYF
TGTGCCAGCAGTTTTTCACTAGCGGGAGGTTTGCAGTACTTC
>many|TRBD1|TRBJ2-7|TRBV29-1
CSVARDSYEQYF
TGCAGCGTCGCCCGGGACAGCTACGAGCAGTACTTC
>few|NA|TRBJ2-7|TRBV28
CASSSPPGYSYEQYF
TGTGCCAGCAGTTCCCCCCCAGGCTACTCCTACGAGCAGTACTTC
>few|NA|TRBJ2-6|TRBV2
CASRAGSGANVLTF
TGTGCCAGCAGGGCAGGGTCTGGGGCCAACGTCCTGACTTTC
>many|NA|TRBJ2-7|TRBV29-1
CSVDVAESYEQYF
TGCAGCGTTGATGTTGCGGAGTCCTACGAGCAGTACTTC
>few|NA|TRBJ2-2|TRBV19
CASSPRLGSGELFF
TGTGCCAGTAGTCCCCGCCTGGGGAGCGGGGAGCTGTTTTTT
>few|TRBD2|TRBJ2-1|TRBV9
CASSATSSNEQFF
TGTGCCAGCAGCGCGACTAGCAGCAATGAGCAGTTCTTC
>NA|NA|TRBJ1-1|TRBV9
CASSVASRNTEAFF
TGTGCCAGCAGCGTAGCGTCCCGGAACACTGAAGCTTTCTTT
>NA|TRBD1|TRBJ2-1|TRBV7-9
CASSLGDRVPNEQFF
TGTGCCAGCAGCTTGGGGGACAGGGTCCCCAATGAGCAGTTCTTC
>NA|NA|TRBJ1-5|TRBV2
CASRGAESGPQHF
TGTGCCAGCAGAGGTGCAGAGTCAGGGCCCCAGCATTTT
>NA|NA|TRBJ2-7|TRBV29-1
CSVDLNGGREQYF
TGCAGCGTTGACCTTAATGGGGGCCGAGAGCAGTACTTC
>few|TRBD1|TRBJ2-7|TRBV28
CASRGDRVSYEQYF
TGTGCCAGCAGGGGAGACAGGGTTTCCTACGAGCAGTACTTC
>few|TRBD2|TRBJ2-3|TRBV5-1
CASSNGTSGTDTQYF
TGCGCCAGCAGCAACGGGACTAGCGGTACAGATACGCAGTATTTT
>few|TRBD2|TRBJ2-1|TRBV5-1
CASSIGTSGRNEQFF
TGCGCCAGCAGCATTGGGACTAGCGGGAGAAATGAGCAGTTCTTC
>few|NA|TRBJ1-2|TRBV6-5
CASSYPGGGYTF
TGTGCCAGCAGTTACCCGGGCGGGGGCTACACCTTC
>few|TRBD1|TRBJ2-3|TRBV19
CASSIGQGIDTQYF
TGTGCCAGTAGTATAGGACAGGGAATAGATACGCAGTATTTT
>few|NA|TRBJ2-1|TRBV27
CASSSLAALENEQFF
TGTGCCAGCAGTAGTTTAGCGGCCCTTGAGAATGAGCAGTTCTTC
>NA|TRBD1|TRBJ2-7|TRBV6-6
CASSYTGGTNYEQYF
TGTGCCAGCAGTTACACAGGGGGGACCAACTACGAGCAGTACTTC
>NA|TRBD2|TRBJ2-5|TRBV7-3
CASSLGGGGAAQETQYF
TGTGCCAGCAGCTTGGGCGGCGGGGGGGCTGCCCAAGAGACCCAGTACTTC
>few|TRBD1|TRBJ1-1|TRBV7-9
CASATRDRGIEAFF
TGTGCCAGCGCCACGAGGGACAGGGGAATTGAAGCTTTCTTT
>few|NA|TRBJ2-5|TRBV28
CASSLIGSQETQYF
TGTGCCAGCAGTTTGATTGGCAGCCAAGAGACCCAGTACTTC
>NA|TRBD2|TRBJ2-2|TRBV28
CASRGLAGTMNTGELFF
TGTGCCAGCCGGGGACTAGCGGGGACTATGAACACCGGGGAGCTGTTTTTT
>NA|TRBD2|TRBJ2-2|TRBV28
CASSSPGLAGANTGELFF
TGTGCCAGCAGTTCGCCGGGACTAGCGGGAGCTAACACCGGGGAGCTGTTTTTT
>few|TRBD2|TRBJ2-7|TRBV9
CASSVSTGGLEAYEQYF
TGTGCCAGCAGCGTCAGCACAGGTGGACTAGAGGCCTACGAGCAGTACTTC
>few|NA|TRBJ2-2|TRBV7-2
CASSSRYSSPNTGELFF
TGTGCCAGCAGCTCCCGGTACTCTAGCCCGAACACCGGGGAGCTGTTTTTT
>NA|TRBD1|TRBJ2-4|TRBV18
CASSLRDRINIQYF
TGTGCCAGCTCTCTCCGGGACAGGATAAACATTCAGTACTTC
>few|TRBD1|TRBJ1-2|TRBV5-4
CASSLPDRGLGERF
TGTGCCAGCAGCTTGCCCGACAGGGGCCTAGGGGAGCGATTC
>few|TRBD1|TRBJ2-1|TRBV7-2
CASSLDRGYYNEQFF
TGTGCCAGCAGCTTAGACAGGGGCTATTACAATGAGCAGTTCTTC
>NA|TRBD2|TRBJ2-7|TRBV28
CASSLIAGSIHEQYF
TGTGCCAGCAGTCTTATAGCGGGAAGTATCCACGAGCAGTACTTC
>few|NA|TRBJ1-1|TRBV18
CASSPRETPGTEAFF
TGTGCCAGCTCACCACGAGAGACCCCGGGGACTGAAGCTTTCTTT
>few|TRBD2|TRBJ2-2|TRBV7-2
CASQREWTGELFF
TGTGCCAGCCAGCGGGAGTGGACCGGGGAGCTGTTTTTT
>NA|TRBD2|TRBJ2-3|TRBV18
CASSPKGGRSPDTQYF
TGTGCCAGCTCACCAAAAGGCGGGAGGAGTCCAGATACGCAGTATTTT
>NA|NA|TRBJ2-5|TRBV9
CASSQRPRQEETQYF
TGTGCCAGCAGCCAACGTCCCCGACAGGAAGAGACCCAGTACTTC